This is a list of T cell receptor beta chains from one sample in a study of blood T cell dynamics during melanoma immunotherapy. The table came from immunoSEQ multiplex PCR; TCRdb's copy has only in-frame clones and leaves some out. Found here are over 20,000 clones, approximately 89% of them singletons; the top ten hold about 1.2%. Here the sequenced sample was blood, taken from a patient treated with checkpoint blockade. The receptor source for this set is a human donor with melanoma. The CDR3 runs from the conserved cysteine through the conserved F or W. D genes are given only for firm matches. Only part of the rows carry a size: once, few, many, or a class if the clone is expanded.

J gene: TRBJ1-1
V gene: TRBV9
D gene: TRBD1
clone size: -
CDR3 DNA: TGTGCCAGCAGCGTAGTTCCGGGACAGAGGGCTTTCTTT
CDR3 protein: CASSVVPGQRAFF

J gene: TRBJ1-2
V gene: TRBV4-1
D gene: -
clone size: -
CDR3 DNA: TGCGCCAGCAGCCTCGACAGCTCTAACTATGGCTACACCTTC
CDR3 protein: CASSLDSSNYGYTF

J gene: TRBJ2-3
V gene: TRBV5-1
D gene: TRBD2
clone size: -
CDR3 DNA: TGCGCCAGCAGCTTGAGGACTAGCGGGAAGGGAGATACGCAGTATTTT
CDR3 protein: CASSLRTSGKGDTQYF

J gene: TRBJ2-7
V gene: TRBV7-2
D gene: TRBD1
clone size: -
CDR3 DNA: TGTGCCAGCAGTCGGGACAGAAAATACGAGCAGTACTTC
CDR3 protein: CASSRDRKYEQYF

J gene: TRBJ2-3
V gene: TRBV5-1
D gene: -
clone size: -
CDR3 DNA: TGCGCCAGCAGCTTGGATGGGGGTCTGAATACGCAGTATTTT
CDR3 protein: CASSLDGGLNTQYF

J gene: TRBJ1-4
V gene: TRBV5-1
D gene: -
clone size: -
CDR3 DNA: TGCGCCAGCAGTCGGCAGGAGAATGAAAAACTGTTTTTT
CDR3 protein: CASSRQENEKLFF

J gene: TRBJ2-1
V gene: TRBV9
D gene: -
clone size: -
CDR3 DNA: TGTGCCAGCAGCGTAGACAATGAGCAGTTCTTC
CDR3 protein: CASSVDNEQFF

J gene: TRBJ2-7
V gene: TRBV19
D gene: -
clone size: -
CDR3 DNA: TGTGCCAGTAGTATGGTGAGCAGGGGAAGGTACGAGCAGTACTTC
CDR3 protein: CASSMVSRGRYEQYF

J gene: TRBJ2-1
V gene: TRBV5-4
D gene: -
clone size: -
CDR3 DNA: TGTGCCAGCAGCTTGGAGCGGTCAGCCTACAATGAGCAGTTCTTC
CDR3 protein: CASSLERSAYNEQFF

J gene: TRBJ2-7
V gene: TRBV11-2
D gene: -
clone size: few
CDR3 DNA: TGTGCCAGCAAGGTGGGCCTAGCCTACGAGCAGTACTTC
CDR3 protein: CASKVGLAYEQYF

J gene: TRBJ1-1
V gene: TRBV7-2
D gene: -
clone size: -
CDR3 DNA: TGTGCCAGCAGCTCCCGACAGGTACGGAACACTGAAGCTTTCTTT
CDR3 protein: CASSSRQVRNTEAFF

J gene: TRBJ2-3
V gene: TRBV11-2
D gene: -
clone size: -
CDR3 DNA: TGTGCCAGCAGGGTGGGATTCACAGATACGCAGTATTTT
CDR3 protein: CASRVGFTDTQYF